Shown below are 15 T cell receptor beta chains from a single sample sequenced in a study of response to subunit inactivated influenza vaccine. TCRdb reanalysed the RT-PCR reads using MiXCR and keeps one entry per CDR3 protein. The sample shows around 570,000 distinct CDR3 sequences, around 11% of them seen only once. The sample also formed part of further work on T cells expressing NK-cell markers. This second report adds: 5'RACE template switching with UMIs produced the TCR beta cDNA.

The sequenced sample was PBMCs from blood, obtained on the day of vaccination. All receptors derive from a man aged 50-60 years who received an inactivated influenza vaccine.

This clonotype was recorded a few times. J is TRBJ1-2 and V is TRBV11-3; 8 nucleotides align to TRBD1. V shed 1 base, J shed 2 bases, and the junction held 6 bases outside the gene matches. Germline CDR1 SGHNT, CDR2 YENEEA. CDR3 length: 16 residues. The CDR3 coding sequence is TGTGCCAGCAGCTTAGGCCGGACAGGGAAGAACTATGGCTACACCTTC. This translates into CASSLGRTGKNYGYTF.

This clonotype was seen at least ten times. The V and J genes are TRBV20-1 and TRBJ2-7, with unresolved D. This CDR3 is 14 amino acids long. Trimming pared 0 bases from V and 0 bases from J, leaving 9 bases between. From germline, CDR1 is DFQATT and CDR2 SNEGSKA (reference sequence). CDR3 residues: CSARDMGFSYEQYF. The CDR3 DNA is TGCAGTGCTAGAGATATGGGTTTCTCCTACGAGCAGTACTTC.

In this sample, this clonotype turned up many times. The CDR3 spells CASSEGWTSGHEQYF. In DNA, the CDR3 is TGTGCCAGCAGTGAGGGGTGGACTAGTGGCCACGAGCAGTACTTC. This chain connects TRBV2 to TRBJ2-7; 7 nucleotides agree with TRBD2. Germline V gene lookup returns CDR1 SNHLY and CDR2 FYNNEI. This CDR3 has 15 residues. The ends lost 3 bases at V and 5 bases at J; junction bases unmatched: 10.

In its sample, this clonotype was seen many times. The gene calls are TRBV20-1 and TRBJ2-7; D is unclear. Per germline, CDR1 DFQATT and CDR2 SNEGSKA (reference sequence). Trimming cost V 6 bases and J 4 bases, with 19 bases left between them. The CDR3 is made up of 14 amino acids. In nucleotides, the CDR3 is TGCAGTGCGACATCGATCGAGTCGCCTTACGAGCAGTACTTC. Translated, it gives CSATSIESPYEQYF.

This clonotype occurred once. At one of its ends the junction is not consistent with the germline gene, which may arise from a read error. This chain uses TRBV7-6 with TRBJ2-3; D is perhaps TRBD2 (7 bases). The CDR3 length is 14 residues. CDR1 is SGHVS and CDR2 is FNYEAQ in the germline V gene. The CDR3 here is CASILARGGDTQYF. Here the CDR3 DNA reads TGTGCCAGCATCTTAGCTAGGGGGGGTGATACGCAGTATTTT.

The chain has TRBV9 and TRBJ2-5, with D possibly called TRBD1 or TRBD2 (5 bases each). Germline V gene data show CDR1 as SGDLS and CDR2 as YYNGEE. With 4 bases removed from V and 5 bases from J, the gap between germline ends came to 15 bases. The CDR3 extends over 14 amino acids. In DNA, the CDR3 is TGTGCCAGCAGCACCCGGGACGGCGGGGAGACCCAGTACTTC. Translated: CASSTRDGGETQYF.

This clonotype was detected only a few times. This chain uses TRBV29-1 with TRBJ2-3, with a possible D match to TRBD1 (5 bases). The CDR3 sequence is 13 residues long. The germline V and J ends were trimmed by 7 bases and 3 bases, with 14 bases remaining between them. Germline V gene data show CDR1 as SQVTM and CDR2 as ANQGSEA. This CDR3 reads CSARQSATDTQYF. For the CDR3, the DNA is TGCAGCGCCCGACAGTCAGCAACAGATACGCAGTATTTT.

The chain recombines TRBV24-1 with TRBJ2-5, with a weak D call TRBD2 (6 bases). CDR1 is KGHDR, CDR2 SFDVKD, per germline. There are 13 residues in the CDR3. With 9 bases removed from V and 4 bases from J, the gap between germline ends came to 14 bases. CDR3 sequence reads: CATRRGLGETQYF. CDR3 nucleotides: TGTGCCACCCGCCGGGGGTTAGGAGAGACCCAGTACTTC.

The V call is TRBV28, the J call TRBJ1-6; D call uncertain. Germline V CDR1 and CDR2: MDHEN, SYDVKM. This CDR3 is built from 14 residues. V was trimmed by 4 bases and J by 4 bases, leaving 8 bases between them. The CDR3 coding sequence is TGTGCCAGCAGTTCGTCGCATTATAATTCACCCCTCCACTTT. It is translated as CASSSSHYNSPLHF. Using reference TRBV28 and TRBJ1-6 for the parts outside the CDR3, the full variable domain is DVKVTQSSRYLVKRTGEKVFLECVQDMDHENMFWYRQDPGLGLRLIYFSYDVKMKEKGDIPEGYSVSREKKERFSLILESASTNQTSMYLCASSSSHYNSPLHFGNGTRLTVT.

This clonotype has a handful of counts. The chain couples TRBV12-3 or TRBV12-4 to TRBJ2-5; D not resolved. V lost 3 bases to trimming and J lost 1 base, with 9 bases between them. This CDR3 has 14 residues. The CDR3 is CASSFSAAQETQYF. The DNA of the CDR3 is TGTGCCAGCAGTTTTTCGGCAGCCCAAGAGACCCAGTACTTC.

This clonotype was picked up many times. The chain has TRBV3-1 and TRBJ2-7, with 7 bases aligning to TRBD2. The CDR3 is made up of 15 amino acids. V was pared by 4 bases and J by 5 bases, with 11 bases of the junction left unmatched. Germline V lookup: CDR1 LGHDT, CDR2 YNNKEL (reference sequence). The CDR3 sequence: CASSPLGRGDHEQYF. CDR3 DNA: TGTGCCAGCAGCCCCCTCGGTCGGGGGGACCACGAGCAGTACTTC.

The DNA for the CDR3 is TGTGCCAGCAGTGTACTTGACAGGGGGCCCTACAATGAGCAGTTCTTC. Protein: CASSVLDRGPYNEQFF. J is TRBJ2-1 and V is TRBV6-5, with 10 bases aligning to TRBD1. V dropped 5 bases and J dropped 2; count of bases not matched to a gene: 6. The CDR3 extends over 16 amino acids. The germline V gene has CDR1 MNHEY and CDR2 SVGAGI.

The rearrangement joins TRBV20-1 to TRBJ2-7; 9 bases match TRBD2. Germline CDR1 and CDR2: DFQATT and SNEGSKA (reference sequence). V trimming: 7 bases; J trimming: 4 bases; junction bases outside the gene matches: 8. The CDR3 extends over 13 amino acids. The CDR3 DNA follows: TGCAGTGGCCGAGCGGGGGGTGAGTACGAGCAGTACTTC. It codes for CSGRAGGEYEQYF.

The V gene is TRBV21-1, the J gene TRBJ2-2; the DNA was not compared with TRBD2, the D call given in the table. TRBV21-1 is a known pseudogene. The CDR3 runs to 18 residues. In nucleotides, the CDR3 is TGTGCCAGCAGCAGCGTCGGTCTAGCGGGAACTGTCACCGGGGAGCTGTTTTTT. Protein sequence: CASSSVGLAGTVTGELFF.

The count of this clonotype is one. The chain employs TRBV12-3 or TRBV12-4 and TRBJ2-6, with a tentative D call TRBD2 (6 bases). The CDR3 has 15 residues. The V and J ends lost 7 bases and 0 bases respectively, with 10 bases between them. CDR3 residues: CASTAGPSGANVLTF. The CDR3 nucleotides read TGTGCCAGCACAGCGGGCCCCTCTGGGGCCAACGTCCTGACTTTC.